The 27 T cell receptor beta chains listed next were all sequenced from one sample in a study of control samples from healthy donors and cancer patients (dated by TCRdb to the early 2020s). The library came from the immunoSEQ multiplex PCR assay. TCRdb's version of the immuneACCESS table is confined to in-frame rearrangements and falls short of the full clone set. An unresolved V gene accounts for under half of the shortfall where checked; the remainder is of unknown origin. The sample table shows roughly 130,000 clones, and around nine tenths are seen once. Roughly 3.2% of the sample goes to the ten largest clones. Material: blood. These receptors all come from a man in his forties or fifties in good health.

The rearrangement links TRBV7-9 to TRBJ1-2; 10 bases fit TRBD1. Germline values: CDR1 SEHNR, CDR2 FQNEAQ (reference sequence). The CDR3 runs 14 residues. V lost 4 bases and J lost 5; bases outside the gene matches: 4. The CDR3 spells CASSYGTGVYGYTF. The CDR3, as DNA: TGTGCCAGCAGCTATGGGACAGGGGTTTATGGCTACACCTTC.

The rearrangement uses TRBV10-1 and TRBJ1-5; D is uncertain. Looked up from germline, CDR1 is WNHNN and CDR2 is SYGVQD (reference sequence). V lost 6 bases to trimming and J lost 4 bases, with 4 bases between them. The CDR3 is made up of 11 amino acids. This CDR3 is CASRGNQPQHF. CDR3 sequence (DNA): TGCGCCAGCAGAGGTAATCAGCCCCAGCATTTT.

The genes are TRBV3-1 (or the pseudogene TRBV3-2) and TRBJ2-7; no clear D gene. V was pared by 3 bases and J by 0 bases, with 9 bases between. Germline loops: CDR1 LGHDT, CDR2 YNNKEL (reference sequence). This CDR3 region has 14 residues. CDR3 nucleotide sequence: TGTGCCAGCAGCCATTCCCCGGGCTCCTACGAGCAGTACTTC. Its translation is CASSHSPGSYEQYF.

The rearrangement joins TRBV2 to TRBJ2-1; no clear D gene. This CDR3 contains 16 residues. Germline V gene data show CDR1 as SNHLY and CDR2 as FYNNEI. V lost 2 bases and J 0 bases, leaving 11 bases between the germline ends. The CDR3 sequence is CASSERDFLSYNEQFF. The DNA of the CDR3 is TGTGCCAGCAGTGAAAGAGACTTCCTCTCCTACAATGAGCAGTTCTTC.

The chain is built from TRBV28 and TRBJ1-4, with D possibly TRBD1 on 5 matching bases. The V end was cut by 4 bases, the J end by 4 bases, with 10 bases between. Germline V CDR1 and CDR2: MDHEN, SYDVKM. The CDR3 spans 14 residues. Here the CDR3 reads CASSSLDINEKLFF. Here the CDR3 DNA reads TGTGCCAGCAGTTCCCTGGACATTAATGAAAAACTGTTTTTT.

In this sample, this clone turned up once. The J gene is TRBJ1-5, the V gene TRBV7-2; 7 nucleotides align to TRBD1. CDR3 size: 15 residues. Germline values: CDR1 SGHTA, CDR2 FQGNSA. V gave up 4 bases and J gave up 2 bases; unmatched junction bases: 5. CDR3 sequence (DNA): TGTGCCAGCAGCTCGGACAGGATCGGCAATCAGCCCCAGCATTTT. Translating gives CASSSDRIGNQPQHF.

CDR3 residues: CATSDLLGQGAGELFF. The CDR3 DNA follows: TGTGCCACCAGTGATTTGCTAGGACAGGGGGCCGGGGAGCTGTTTTTT. The V and J genes are TRBV24-1 and TRBJ2-2; the match to TRBD1 covers 10 bases. V lost 0 bases, J lost 6 bases, and 3 bases stayed unmatched. Germline CDR1 reads KGHDR; CDR2 reads SFDVKD. The CDR3 sequence is 16 residues long.

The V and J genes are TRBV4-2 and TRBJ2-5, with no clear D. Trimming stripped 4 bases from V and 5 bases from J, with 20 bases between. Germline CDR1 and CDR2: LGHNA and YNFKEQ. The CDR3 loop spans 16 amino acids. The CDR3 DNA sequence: TGTGCCAGCAGCCCCCGACCCGAGTGGCCGTGGGAGACCCAGTACTTC. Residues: CASSPRPEWPWETQYF.

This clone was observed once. The CDR3 sequence: CASSAIRDPGWGYTF. CDR3 coding DNA: TGTGCCAGCAGTGCGATCCGGGACCCAGGATGGGGCTACACCTTC. V is TRBV2 and J is TRBJ1-2, with D perhaps TRBD1 (5 bases). The CDR3 covers 15 residues. Trimming took 4 bases from V and 8 from J, leaving 20 bases between them. CDR1 SNHLY and CDR2 FYNNEI come from the germline V gene.

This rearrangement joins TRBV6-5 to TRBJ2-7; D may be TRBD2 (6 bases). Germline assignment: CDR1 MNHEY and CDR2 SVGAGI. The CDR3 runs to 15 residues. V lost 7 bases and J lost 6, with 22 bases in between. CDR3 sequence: CASTNGGTRRGEQYF. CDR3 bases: TGTGCCAGCACAAATGGAGGGACTCGAAGAGGCGAGCAGTACTTC.

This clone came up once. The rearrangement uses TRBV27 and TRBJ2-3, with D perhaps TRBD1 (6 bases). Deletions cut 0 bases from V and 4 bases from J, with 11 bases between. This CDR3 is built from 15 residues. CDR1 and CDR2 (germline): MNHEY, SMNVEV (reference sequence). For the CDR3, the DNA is TGTGCCAGCAGTTTATCTCTAGGGGGACCAGATACGCAGTATTTT. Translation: CASSLSLGGPDTQYF.

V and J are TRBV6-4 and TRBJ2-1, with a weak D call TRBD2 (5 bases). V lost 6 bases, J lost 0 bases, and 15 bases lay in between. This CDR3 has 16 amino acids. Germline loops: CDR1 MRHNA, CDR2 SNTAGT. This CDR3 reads CASSREGTSSYNEQFF. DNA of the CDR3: TGTGCCAGCAGCCGAGAGGGTACGAGCTCCTACAATGAGCAGTTCTTC.

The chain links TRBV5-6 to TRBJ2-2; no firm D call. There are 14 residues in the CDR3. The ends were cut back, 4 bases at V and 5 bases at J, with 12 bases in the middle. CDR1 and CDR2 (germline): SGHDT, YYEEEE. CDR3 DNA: TGTGCCAGCAGCCAATCCATGGGTACCGGGGAGCTGTTTTTT. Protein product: CASSQSMGTGELFF.

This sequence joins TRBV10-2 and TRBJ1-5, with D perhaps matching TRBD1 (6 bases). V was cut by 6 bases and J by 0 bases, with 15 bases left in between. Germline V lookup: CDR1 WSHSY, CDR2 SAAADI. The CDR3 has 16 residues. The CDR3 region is CASSPRQAYSNQPQHF. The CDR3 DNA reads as TGCGCCAGCAGCCCTAGACAGGCATATAGCAATCAGCCCCAGCATTTT.

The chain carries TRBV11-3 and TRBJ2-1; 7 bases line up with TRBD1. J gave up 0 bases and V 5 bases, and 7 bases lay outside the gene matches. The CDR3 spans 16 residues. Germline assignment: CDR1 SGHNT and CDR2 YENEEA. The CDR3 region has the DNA TGTGCCAGCAGCCCCGGACAGGCCCGCTCCTACAATGAGCAGTTCTTC. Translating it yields CASSPGQARSYNEQFF.

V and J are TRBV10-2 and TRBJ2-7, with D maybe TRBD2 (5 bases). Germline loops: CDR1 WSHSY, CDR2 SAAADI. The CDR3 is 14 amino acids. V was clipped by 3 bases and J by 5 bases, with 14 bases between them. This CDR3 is CASSEPGRIDEQYF. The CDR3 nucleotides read TGCGCCAGCAGTGAACCGGGGAGAATAGACGAGCAGTACTTC.

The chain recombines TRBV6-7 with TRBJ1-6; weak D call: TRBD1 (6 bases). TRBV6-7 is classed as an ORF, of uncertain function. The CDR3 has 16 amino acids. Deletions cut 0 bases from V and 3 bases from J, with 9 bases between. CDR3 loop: CASSYSDSNYNSPLHF. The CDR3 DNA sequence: TGTGCCAGCAGTTACTCGGACAGTAACTATAATTCACCCCTCCACTTT.

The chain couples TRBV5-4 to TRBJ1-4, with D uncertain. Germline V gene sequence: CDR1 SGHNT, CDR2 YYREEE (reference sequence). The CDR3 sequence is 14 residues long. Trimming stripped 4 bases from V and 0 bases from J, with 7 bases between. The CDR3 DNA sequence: TGTGCCAGCAGCACTCAGGCAACTAATGAAAAACTGTTTTTT. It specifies CASSTQATNEKLFF.

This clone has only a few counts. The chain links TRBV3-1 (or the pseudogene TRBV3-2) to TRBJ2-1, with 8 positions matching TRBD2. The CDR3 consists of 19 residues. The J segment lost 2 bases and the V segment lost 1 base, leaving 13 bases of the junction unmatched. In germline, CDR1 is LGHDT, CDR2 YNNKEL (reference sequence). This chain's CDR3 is CASSQVSYSGAPAYNEQFF. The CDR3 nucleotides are TGTGCCAGCAGCCAAGTGTCGTATAGCGGGGCCCCAGCCTACAATGAGCAGTTCTTC.

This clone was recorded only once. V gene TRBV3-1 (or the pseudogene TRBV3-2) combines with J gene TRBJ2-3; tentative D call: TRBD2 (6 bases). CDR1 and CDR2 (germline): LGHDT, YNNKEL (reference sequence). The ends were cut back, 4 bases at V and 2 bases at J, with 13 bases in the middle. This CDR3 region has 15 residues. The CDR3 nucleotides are TGTGCCAGCAGCCGGGGACTTTTTGACACAGATACGCAGTATTTT. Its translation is CASSRGLFDTDTQYF.

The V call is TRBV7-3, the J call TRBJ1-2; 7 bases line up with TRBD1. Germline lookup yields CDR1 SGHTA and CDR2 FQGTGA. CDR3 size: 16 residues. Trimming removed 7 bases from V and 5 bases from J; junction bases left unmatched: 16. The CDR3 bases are TGTGCCAGCAATCTGGGGGGACAGCGTAGAGGATATGGCTACACCTTC. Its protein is CASNLGGQRRGYGYTF.

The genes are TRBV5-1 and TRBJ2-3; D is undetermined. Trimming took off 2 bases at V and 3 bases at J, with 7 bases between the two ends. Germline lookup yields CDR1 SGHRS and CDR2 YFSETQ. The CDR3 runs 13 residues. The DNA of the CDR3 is TGCGCCAGCAGCTTTGATGGAACAGATACGCAGTATTTT. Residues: CASSFDGTDTQYF.

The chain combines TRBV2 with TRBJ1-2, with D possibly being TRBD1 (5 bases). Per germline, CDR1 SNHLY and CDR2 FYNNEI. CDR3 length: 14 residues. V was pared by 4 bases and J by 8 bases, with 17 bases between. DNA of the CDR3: TGTGCCAGCAGTGTAAGCCTTCCAGGGTCGGGCTACACCTTC. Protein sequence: CASSVSLPGSGYTF. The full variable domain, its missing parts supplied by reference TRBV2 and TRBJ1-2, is EPEVTQTPSHQVTQMGQEVILRCVPISNHLYFYWYRQILGQKVEFLVSFYNNEISEKSEIFDDQFSVERPDGSNFTLKIRSTKLEDSAMYFCASSVSLPGSGYTFGSGTRLTVV.

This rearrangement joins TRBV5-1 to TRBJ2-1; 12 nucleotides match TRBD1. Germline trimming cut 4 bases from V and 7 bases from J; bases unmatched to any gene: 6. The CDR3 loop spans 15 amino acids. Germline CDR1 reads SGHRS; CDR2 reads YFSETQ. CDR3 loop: CASSAGTGGTNEQFF. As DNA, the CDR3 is TGCGCCAGCAGCGCAGGGACAGGGGGCACGAATGAGCAGTTCTTC.

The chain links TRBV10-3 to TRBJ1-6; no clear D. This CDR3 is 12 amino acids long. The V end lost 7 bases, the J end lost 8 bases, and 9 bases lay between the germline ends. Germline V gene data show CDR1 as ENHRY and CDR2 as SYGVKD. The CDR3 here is CAIKGGDSPLHF. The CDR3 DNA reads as TGTGCCATCAAGGGTGGAGATTCACCCCTCCACTTT.

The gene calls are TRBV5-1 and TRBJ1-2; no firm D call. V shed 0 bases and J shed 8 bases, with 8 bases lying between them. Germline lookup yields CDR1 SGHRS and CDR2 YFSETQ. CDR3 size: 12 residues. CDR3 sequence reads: CASSLGNGGYTF. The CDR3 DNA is TGCGCCAGCAGCTTGGGGAACGGCGGCTACACCTTC.

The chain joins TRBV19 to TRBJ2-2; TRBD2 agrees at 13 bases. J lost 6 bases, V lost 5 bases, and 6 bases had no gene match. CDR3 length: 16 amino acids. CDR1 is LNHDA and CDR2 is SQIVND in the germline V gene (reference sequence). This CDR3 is CASSAGLAGDAGELFF. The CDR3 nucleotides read TGTGCCAGTAGTGCCGGACTAGCGGGGGACGCCGGGGAGCTGTTTTTT.